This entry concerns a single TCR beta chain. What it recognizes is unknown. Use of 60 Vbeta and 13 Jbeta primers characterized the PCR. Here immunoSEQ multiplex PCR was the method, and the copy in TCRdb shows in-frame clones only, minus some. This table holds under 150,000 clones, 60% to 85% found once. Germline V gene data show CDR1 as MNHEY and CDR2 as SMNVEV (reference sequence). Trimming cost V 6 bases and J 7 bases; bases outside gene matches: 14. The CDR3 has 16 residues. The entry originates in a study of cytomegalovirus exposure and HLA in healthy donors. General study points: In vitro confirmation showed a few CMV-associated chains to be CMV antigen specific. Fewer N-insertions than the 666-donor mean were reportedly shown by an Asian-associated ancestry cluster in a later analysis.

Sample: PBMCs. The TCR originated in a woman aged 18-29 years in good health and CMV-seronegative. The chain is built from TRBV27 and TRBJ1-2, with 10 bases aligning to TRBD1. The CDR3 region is CASSSGRDRGQVGYTF. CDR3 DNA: TGTGCCAGCAGCTCTGGCCGAGACAGGGGGCAAGTTGGCTACACCTTC.